This TCR beta chain originates from a study of blood T cells in healthy people across ages. Study-wide results and caveats: A strong correlation was found between TCR beta diversity and the percentage of naive T cells. Bulk PBMC profiling left naive and antigen-experienced comparisons inconclusive.

Using a J-beta primer mix together with a sample-barcoded 5' primer, a second PCR was run for roughly 6 to 11 cycles. TCRdb used MiXCR to reprocess the 5' RACE reads, holding one entry per CDR3 protein. This sample has more than 1,000,000 distinct CDR3 sequences, with about 23% found just once. As concerns this clonotype: Its antigen is not known.

J was trimmed by 7 bases and V by 2 bases; bases with no gene match: 5. The CDR3 is 15 amino acids. From germline, CDR1 is MNHEY and CDR2 SVGAGI. Per sample, at least 6 micrograms of total RNA were extracted. This sample also belongs to another study, concerning T cells of mothers and their children.

The chain links TRBV6-5 to TRBJ1-6; 7 positions agree with TRBD1. The material sequenced was blood. The source is a girl aged 2-15 years in good health. The CDR3 sequence: CASSYETGLNSPLHF. For the CDR3, the DNA is TGTGCCAGCAGTTACGAGACAGGGCTGAATTCACCCCTCCACTTT.